These T cell receptor beta chains were read from a single sample in a study of blood T cell repertoires in COVID-19. Method: immunoSEQ multiplex PCR; TCRdb's copy keeps in-frame clones and lacks some. Of some 270,000 clones in the sample, 86% are singletons; the top ten hold about 6%. The sequenced material came from peripheral blood. All receptors derive from a woman of 80 years or more with COVID-19, enrolled during active disease. Each CDR3 is given with its conserved first and last residue. The order of the fields is J gene, V gene, CDR3 protein.

J gene: TRBJ2-2; V gene: TRBV7-9; CDR3 protein: CASSRDSSNTGELFF
J gene: TRBJ1-2; V gene: TRBV5-4; CDR3 protein: CASSWRDRKTYGYTF
J gene: TRBJ1-1; V gene: TRBV18; CDR3 protein: CASSPNTGGDTEAFF
J gene: TRBJ2-3; V gene: TRBV18; CDR3 protein: CASSPGQGVSTDTQYF
J gene: TRBJ1-6; V gene: TRBV11-2; CDR3 protein: CASSFNNSPLHF
J gene: TRBJ1-1; V gene: TRBV18; CDR3 protein: CASSPLGSTEAFF
J gene: TRBJ2-5; V gene: TRBV25-1; CDR3 protein: CASSEVGAGRQETQYF
J gene: TRBJ1-2; V gene: TRBV2; CDR3 protein: CASVPGGRADQGYTF
J gene: TRBJ2-3; V gene: TRBV7-8; CDR3 protein: CASSSRLAGGLGTDTQYF
J gene: TRBJ1-2; V gene: TRBV7-2; CDR3 protein: CASSPSARGIDGYTF
J gene: TRBJ1-5; V gene: TRBV7-2; CDR3 protein: CASSLRGANQPQHF
J gene: TRBJ1-1; V gene: TRBV18; CDR3 protein: CASSPQGGTEAFF
J gene: TRBJ1-6; V gene: TRBV5-6; CDR3 protein: CASSLATTGTENSPLHF
J gene: TRBJ2-7; V gene: TRBV27; CDR3 protein: CASSPRTSAYEQYF
J gene: TRBJ2-7; V gene: TRBV5-4; CDR3 protein: CASSGAGTASYEQYF
J gene: TRBJ1-6; V gene: TRBV6-4; CDR3 protein: CASSPTGGGSPLHF